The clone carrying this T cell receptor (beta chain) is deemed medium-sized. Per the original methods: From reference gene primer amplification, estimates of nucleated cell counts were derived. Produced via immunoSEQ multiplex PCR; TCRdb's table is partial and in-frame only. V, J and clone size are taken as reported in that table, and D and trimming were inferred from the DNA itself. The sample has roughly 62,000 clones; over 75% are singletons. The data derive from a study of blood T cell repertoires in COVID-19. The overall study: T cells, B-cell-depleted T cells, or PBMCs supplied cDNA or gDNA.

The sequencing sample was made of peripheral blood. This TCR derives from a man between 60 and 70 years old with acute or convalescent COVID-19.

CDR3 coding DNA: TGTGCCAGCAGTACCTCGAGAGGCCTGGCCTATGGCTACACCTTC. It specifies CASSTSRGLAYGYTF. The chain has TRBV28 and TRBJ1-2, with D hard to call. The germline V and J ends were trimmed by 5 bases and 4 bases, with 17 bases remaining between them. Germline CDR1 is MDHEN and CDR2 is SYDVKM. This CDR3 has 15 amino acids.